The clone carrying this TCR beta chain came up a few times. The target antigen is unknown. This entry belongs to a study of blood T cells in healthy people across ages. Findings and caveats of the study: Naive and antigen-experienced cells were not separated, limiting conclusive comparison.

Primed by a sample-barcoded 5' primer and a J-beta primer mix, a second PCR proceeded for roughly 6 to 12 cycles. Every single cDNA molecule received a tag from a template-switch adaptor with 12 random nucleotides. TCRdb passed the 5' RACE reads through MiXCR, listing each CDR3 protein once. The sample has around 800,000 distinct CDR3 sequences; approximately 24% are singletons. These data were likewise used in another study, on T cells of mothers and their children. That work contributes: Mothers gave over 8.5 million TCR beta CDR3 reads each, and children several million each. With unrelated pairs as the comparison, related mother-child pairs had a slightly higher overlap that was not significant.

The TCR sequence derives from a boy between 10 and 17 years old in good health. The specimen was blood.

The DNA of the CDR3 is TGTGCCAGTAGTTCCGGATACACTCAAGAGACCCAGTACTTC. Its protein is CASSSGYTQETQYF. The chain carries TRBV19 and TRBJ2-5; D gene ambiguous. Trimming took off 5 bases at V and 2 bases at J, with 12 bases between the two ends. There are 14 residues in the CDR3. Germline V gene lookup returns CDR1 LNHDA and CDR2 SQIVND (reference sequence).